The T cell receptor beta chain described here comes from a study of graft-versus-host responses after intestinal transplantation. Whole-study results and caveats: Marrow from the recipient contained GvH clones, some of which had appeared first in ileum or blood.

The protocol was immunoSEQ multiplex PCR, while the TCRdb copy is restricted to in-frame clones and leaves out a portion. The sample consists of tens of thousands of clones, 80% to 90% of them appearing once. As to this clone: Its antigen is unknown.

Germline loops: CDR1 SGHAT, CDR2 FQNNGV. The CDR3 contains 15 residues. V shed 6 bases, J shed 3 bases, and the junction held 10 bases outside the gene matches. This chain uses TRBV11-2 with TRBJ1-2; TRBD1 matches 7 bases. This receptor was identified in a human donor who received an intestinal transplant. This sample comprised unstimulated CD8+ T cells sorted from spleen or lymph node cells, obtained before intestinal transplant. The CDR3 is CASRHDRVGDYGYTF. The CDR3 DNA reads as TGTGCCAGCAGACACGACAGGGTAGGGGACTATGGCTACACCTTC.